This TCR beta chain was observed in a study of blood T cell repertoires in COVID-19. Background on the study: Material from acute and convalescent COVID-19 was sourced from the United States, Italy and Spain. T cells, B-cell-depleted T cells, or PBMCs provided the cDNA or gDNA that served as material.

Sequencing was performed with immunoSEQ multiplex PCR; in TCRdb, only in-frame clones are kept and a portion is missing. This table has about 170,000 clones, 84% appearing once. The CDR3 totals 13 residues. The germline CDR1 and CDR2 sequences are MNHEY and SMNVEV (reference sequence). With 6 bases removed from V and 4 bases from J, the gap between germline ends came to 12 bases. The clonotype originates from a man between 40 and 49 years old who had recovered from COVID-19. The J gene is TRBJ2-5, the V gene TRBV27; the D gene is possibly TRBD2 (6 bases). Sequenced material: peripheral blood. This CDR3 reads CASSRLGGETQYF. The CDR3 bases are TGTGCCAGCAGCCGTTTGGGGGGAGAGACCCAGTACTTC.